What follows describes a single TCR beta chain. The V gene end was trimmed by 5 bases and the J gene end by 4 bases; junction bases not matched to a gene: 8. The germline V gene encodes CDR1 LNHDA and CDR2 SQIVND (reference sequence). The CDR3 has 15 amino acids. This sample was included in a study of Ad26.COV2.S vaccination and SARS-CoV-2 variants. The treatment is: roughly 18 received Ad26.COV2.S at low or high dose, single or two shots; about 5 received placebo; per-sample allocation not given. The study sampled participants on day 63 after the first vaccine or placebo injection. Some clones are missing from TCRdb's copy, which holds only in-frame ones; the method was immunoSEQ multiplex PCR. The sample includes around 300,000 clones, 75% to 90% of them seen just once.

The sequence derives from a person aged 18 to 65 who received the Ad26.COV2.S COVID-19 vaccine or a placebo. The sequencing here drew on peripheral blood, taken in a trial of Ad26.COV2.S vaccine versus placebo. This sequence joins TRBV19 and TRBJ1-5, with 7 bases matching TRBD1. This chain's CDR3 is CASSLLGQPNQPQHF. The CDR3, as DNA: TGTGCCAGTAGTCTATTGGGACAGCCAAATCAGCCCCAGCATTTT.